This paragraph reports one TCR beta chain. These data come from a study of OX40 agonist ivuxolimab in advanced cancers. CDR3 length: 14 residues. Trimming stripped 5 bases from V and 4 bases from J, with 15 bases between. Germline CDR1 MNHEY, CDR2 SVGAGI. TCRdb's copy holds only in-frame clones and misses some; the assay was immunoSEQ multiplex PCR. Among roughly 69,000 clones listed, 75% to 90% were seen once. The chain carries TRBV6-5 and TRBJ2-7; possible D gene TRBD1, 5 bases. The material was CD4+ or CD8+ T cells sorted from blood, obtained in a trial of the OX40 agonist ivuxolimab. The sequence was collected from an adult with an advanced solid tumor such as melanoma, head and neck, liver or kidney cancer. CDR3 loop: CASSKTVGSYEQYF. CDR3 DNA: TGTGCCAGCAGTAAGACAGTGGGATCATACGAGCAGTACTTC.